The sequence of this T cell receptor (beta chain) was determined in a study of T cell repertoires in cytomegalovirus infection. For the study at large: CMV infection together with matching HLA type was indicated by public TCR beta signatures.

This clonotype was found a few times. Antigen unknown. The CDR3 loop spans 16 amino acids. CDR1 and CDR2 from the germline V gene are MNHEY and SMNVEV (reference sequence). V lost 2 bases, J lost 5 bases, and 7 bases stayed unmatched. Each CDR3 protein is one row after TCRdb ran MiXCR on the reads. The table lists 450,000 to 600,000 distinct CDR3 sequences, around 35% of them singletons. The rearrangement links TRBV27 to TRBJ2-3; 10 bases are a match to TRBD2. The sequence derives from a human donor in good health (CMV status not recorded). Some clones in this sample may be carry-over from other donors' samples. Material: cultured PBMCs, obtained from culture after CMV antigen stimulation. The CDR3 reads CASSLRAAGGKDTQYF. The DNA of the CDR3 is TGTGCCAGCAGTTTACGGGCAGCGGGAGGGAAAGATACGCAGTATTTT.